The 9 T cell receptor beta chains below come from one sample, sequenced in a study of CD8 T cells in ankylosing spondylitis. TCRdb called the 5' RACE reads again in MiXCR, with one record for every CDR3 protein. The sample comprises about 150,000 distinct CDR3 sequences, under 45% of which are singletons, and roughly 15% rests with the top ten. Sequences were obtained from synovial fluid, either unsorted or a sorted T cell fraction (not recorded which). These receptors came from a male donor with ankylosing spondylitis.

V is TRBV20-1 and J is TRBJ1-4; D is uncertain. CDR1 is DFQATT and CDR2 is SNEGSKA in the germline V gene (reference sequence). Trimming took off 6 bases at V and 5 bases at J, with 22 bases between the two ends. The CDR3 has 16 amino acids. CDR3 nucleotide sequence: TGCAGTGCCAAAAACCCAGGAGGGCCTCTCAATGAAAAACTGTTTTTT. It codes for CSAKNPGGPLNEKLFF.

The J gene is TRBJ1-4, the V gene TRBV5-1; no definite D call. The CDR3 runs to 12 residues. V lost 2 bases, J lost 8 bases, and 7 bases lay in between. Germline CDR1 is SGHRS and CDR2 is YFSETQ. CDR3 residues: CASSFSGEKLFF. Written as DNA, the CDR3 is TGCGCCAGCAGCTTCTCGGGGGAAAAACTGTTTTTT.

The genes are TRBV6-5 and TRBJ1-6; D gene ambiguous. Trimming removed 3 bases from V and 9 bases from J, with 9 bases in between. Germline assignment: CDR1 MNHEY and CDR2 SVGAGI. This CDR3 spans 13 amino acids. CDR3 nucleotide sequence: TGTGCCAGCAGTTATCCGGGCGGTTCACCCCTCCACTTT. Protein sequence: CASSYPGGSPLHF.

The chain uses TRBV5-1 and TRBJ2-1; 10 bases map to TRBD1. CDR3 length: 15 amino acids. J gave up 4 bases and V 4 bases, and 5 bases lay outside the gene matches. Germline V gives CDR1 SGHRS, CDR2 YFSETQ. The CDR3 is CASSQGQGTYNEQFF. In DNA, the CDR3 is TGCGCCAGCAGCCAGGGACAGGGGACGTACAATGAGCAGTTCTTC.

The rearrangement joins TRBV6-1 to TRBJ1-6; TRBD1 agrees at 7 bases. This CDR3 is 15 amino acids long. The V gene's germline CDR1 is MNHNS and CDR2 SASEGT. Germline trimming cut 3 bases from V and 5 bases from J; bases unmatched to any gene: 4. The CDR3 DNA reads as TGTGCCAGCAGTGAGACCGGGACAGATAATTCACCCCTCCACTTT. Its translation is CASSETGTDNSPLHF.

V is TRBV20-1 and J is TRBJ2-3, with 8 bases lining up with TRBD2. Germline V gene sequence: CDR1 DFQATT, CDR2 SNEGSKA (reference sequence). Trimming cost V 6 bases and J 6 bases; bases outside gene matches: 14. This CDR3 region has 15 residues. In DNA, the CDR3 is TGCAGTGCCCTGGGGAGGGCTAGCGGGTGGGATACGCAGTATTTT. This translates into CSALGRASGWDTQYF.

This clonotype was detected only a few times. This chain links TRBV14 with TRBJ2-3; D gene unclear. The V end lost 0 bases, the J end lost 4 bases, and 5 bases lay between the germline ends. The CDR3 sequence is 13 residues long. CDR1 and CDR2 from the germline V gene are SGHDN and FVKESK. The CDR3, as DNA: TGTGCCAGCAGCCAAGATTATTCAGATACGCAGTATTTT. The encoded protein is CASSQDYSDTQYF.

V and J are TRBV30 and TRBJ2-2, with D tentatively TRBD1 or TRBD2 (5 bases each). The CDR3 loop spans 14 amino acids. Trimming removed 0 bases at V and 5 bases at J, with 10 bases between. CDR1 GTSNPN and CDR2 SVGIG come from the germline V gene (reference sequence). The CDR3 DNA reads TGTGCCTGGAGTGTGTGGGGCGGGACCGGGGAGCTGTTTTTT. This encodes CAWSVWGGTGELFF.

DNA for the CDR3: TGTGCCAGCAGCTCCTTTCGCAACAGGGGCCCGCGAGAGCAGTACTTC. Its protein is CASSSFRNRGPREQYF. The V call is TRBV7-2, the J call TRBJ2-7; TRBD1 agrees at 7 bases. CDR1 and CDR2 from the germline V gene are SGHTA and FQGNSA. The CDR3 is 16 amino acids. With 4 bases clipped from V and 7 bases from J, the junction kept 16 bases outside the gene matches.